This T cell receptor (beta chain) was sequenced in a study of shared clonotypes between healthy human individuals. Study results and caveats: The study's rarefaction showed incomplete sorted-subset sequencing despite large depth. Generation of non-shared clonotypes was less probable than generation of clonotypes shared by all four donors. Naive subsets generally exceeded memory subsets in estimated richness.

With respect to this clone: The target antigen is unknown.

CDR3 length: 15 amino acids. CDR1 and CDR2 from the germline V gene are SGHTA and FQGTGA. Trimming removed 3 bases from V and 9 bases from J, with 18 bases in between. Genomic DNA of each subset was evenly split across several immunoSEQ plates. This table comes from immunoSEQ multiplex PCR, and its TCRdb copy is limited to in-frame clones, with some not included. This sample has about 2.4 million clones, with 90% to 95% found just once. This chain connects TRBV7-3 to TRBJ2-1; the D gene is possibly TRBD1 (5 bases). Sequenced material: naive CD4+ T cells from PBMCs. Documented subset: CD45RA+ positively selected. The receptor comes from a man between 18 and 35 years old in good health. Some clones in this sample may be carry-over from other donors' samples. CDR3 coding DNA: TGTGCCAGCAGCTTCACCCCTGGGGCGGCTTCTGAGCAGTTCTTC. It yields the protein CASSFTPGAASEQFF.